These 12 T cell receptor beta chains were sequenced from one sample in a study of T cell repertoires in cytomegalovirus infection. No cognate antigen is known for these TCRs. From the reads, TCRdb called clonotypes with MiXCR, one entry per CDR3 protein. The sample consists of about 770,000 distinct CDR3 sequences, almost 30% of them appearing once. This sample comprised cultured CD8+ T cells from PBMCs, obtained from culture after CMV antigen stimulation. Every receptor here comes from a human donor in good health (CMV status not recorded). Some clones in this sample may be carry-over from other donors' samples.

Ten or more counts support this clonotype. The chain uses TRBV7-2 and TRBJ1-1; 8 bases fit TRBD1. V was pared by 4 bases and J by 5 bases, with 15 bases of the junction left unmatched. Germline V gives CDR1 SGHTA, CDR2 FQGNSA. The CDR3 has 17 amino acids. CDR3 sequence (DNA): TGTGCCAGCAGCTACTGGGACAGGTATCTCCCTAGGACTGAAGCTTTCTTT. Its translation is CASSYWDRYLPRTEAFF.

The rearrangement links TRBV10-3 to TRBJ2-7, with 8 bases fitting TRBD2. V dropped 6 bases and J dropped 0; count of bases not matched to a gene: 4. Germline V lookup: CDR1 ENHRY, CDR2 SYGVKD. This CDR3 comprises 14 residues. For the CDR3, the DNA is TGTGCCATCAGCCATAGCGGGGCCTCCTACGAGCAGTACTTC. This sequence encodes CAISHSGASYEQYF.

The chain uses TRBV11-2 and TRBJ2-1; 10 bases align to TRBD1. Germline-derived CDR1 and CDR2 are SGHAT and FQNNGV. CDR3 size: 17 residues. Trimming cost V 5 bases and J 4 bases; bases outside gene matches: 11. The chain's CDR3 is CASSVNTGTGVYNEQFF. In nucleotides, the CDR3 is TGTGCCAGCAGCGTAAACACCGGGACAGGGGTTTACAATGAGCAGTTCTTC. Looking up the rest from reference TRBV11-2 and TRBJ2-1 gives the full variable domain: EAGVAQSPRYKIIEKRQSVAFWCNPISGHATLYWYQQILGQGPKLLIQFQNNGVVDDSQLPKDRFSAERLKGVDSTLKIQPAKLEDSAVYLCASSVNTGTGVYNEQFFGPGTRLTVL.

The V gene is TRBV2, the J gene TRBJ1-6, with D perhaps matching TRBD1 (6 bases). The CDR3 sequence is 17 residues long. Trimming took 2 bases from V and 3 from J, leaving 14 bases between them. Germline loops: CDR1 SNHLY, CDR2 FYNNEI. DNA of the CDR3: TGTGCCAGCAGTGAATGGACAGTCAAGGACTATAATTCACCCCTCCACTTT. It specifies CASSEWTVKDYNSPLHF.

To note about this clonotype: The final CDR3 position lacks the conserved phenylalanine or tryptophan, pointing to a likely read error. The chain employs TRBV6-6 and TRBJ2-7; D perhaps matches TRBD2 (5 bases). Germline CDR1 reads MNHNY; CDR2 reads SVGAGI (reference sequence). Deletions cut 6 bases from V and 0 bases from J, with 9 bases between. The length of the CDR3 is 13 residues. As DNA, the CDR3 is TGTGCCAGCAGCCCGGGGTCCTCCTACGAGCAGTACGCC. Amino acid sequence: CASSPGSSYEQYA.

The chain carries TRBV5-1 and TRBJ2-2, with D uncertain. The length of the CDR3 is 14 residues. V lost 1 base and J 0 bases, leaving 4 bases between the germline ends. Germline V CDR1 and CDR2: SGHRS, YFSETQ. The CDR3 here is CASSLPANTGELFF. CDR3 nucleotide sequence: TGCGCCAGCAGCTTGCCGGCGAACACCGGGGAGCTGTTTTTT. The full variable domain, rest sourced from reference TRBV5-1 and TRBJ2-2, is KAGVTQTPRYLIKTRGQQVTLSCSPISGHRSVSWYQQTPGQGLQFLFEYFSETQRNKGNFPGRFSGRQFSNSRSEMNVSTLELGDSALYLCASSLPANTGELFFGEGSRLTVL.

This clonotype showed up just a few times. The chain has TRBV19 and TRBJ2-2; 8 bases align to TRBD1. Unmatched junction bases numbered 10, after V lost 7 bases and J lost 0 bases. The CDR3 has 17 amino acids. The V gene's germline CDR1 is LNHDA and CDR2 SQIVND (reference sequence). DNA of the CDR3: TGTGCCAGTAATCGCCTCAGGGGGCTAACGAACACCGGGGAGCTGTTTTTT. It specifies CASNRLRGLTNTGELFF.

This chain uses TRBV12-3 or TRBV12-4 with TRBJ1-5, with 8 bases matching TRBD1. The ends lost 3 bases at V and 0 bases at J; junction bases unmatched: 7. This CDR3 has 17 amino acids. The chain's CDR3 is CASSFETGEYSNQPQHF. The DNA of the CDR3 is TGTGCCAGCAGTTTCGAGACAGGGGAGTATAGCAATCAGCCCCAGCATTTT.

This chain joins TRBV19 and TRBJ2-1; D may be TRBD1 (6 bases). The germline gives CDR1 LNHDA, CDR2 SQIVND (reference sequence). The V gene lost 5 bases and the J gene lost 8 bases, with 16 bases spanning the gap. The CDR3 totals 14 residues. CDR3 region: CASSAPKQGDEQFF. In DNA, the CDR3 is TGTGCCAGTAGTGCCCCCAAACAGGGAGATGAGCAGTTCTTC. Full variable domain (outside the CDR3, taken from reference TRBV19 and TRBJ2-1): DGGITQSPKYLFRKEGQNVTLSCEQNLNHDAMYWYRQDPGQGLRLIYYSQIVNDFQKGDIAEGYSVSREKKESFPLTVTSAQKNPTAFYLCASSAPKQGDEQFFGPGTRLTVL.

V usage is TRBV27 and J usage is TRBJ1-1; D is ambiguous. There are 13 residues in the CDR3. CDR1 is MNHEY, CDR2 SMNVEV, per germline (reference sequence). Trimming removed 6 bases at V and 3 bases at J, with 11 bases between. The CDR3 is CASRPWAYTEAFF. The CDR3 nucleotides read TGTGCCAGCAGGCCTTGGGCGTACACTGAAGCTTTCTTT.

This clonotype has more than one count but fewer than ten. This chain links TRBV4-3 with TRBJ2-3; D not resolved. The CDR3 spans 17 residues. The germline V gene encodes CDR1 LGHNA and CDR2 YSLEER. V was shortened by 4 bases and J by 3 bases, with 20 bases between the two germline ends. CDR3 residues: CASSPGIGNMRTDTQYF. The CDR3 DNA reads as TGCGCCAGCAGCCCCGGTATAGGGAATATGAGGACAGATACGCAGTATTTT.

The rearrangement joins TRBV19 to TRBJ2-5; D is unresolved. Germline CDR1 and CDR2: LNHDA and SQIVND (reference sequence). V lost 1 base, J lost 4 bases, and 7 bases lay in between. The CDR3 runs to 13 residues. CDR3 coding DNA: TGTGCCAGTAGTATAGTGAGCCGAGAGACCCAGTACTTC. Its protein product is CASSIVSRETQYF.